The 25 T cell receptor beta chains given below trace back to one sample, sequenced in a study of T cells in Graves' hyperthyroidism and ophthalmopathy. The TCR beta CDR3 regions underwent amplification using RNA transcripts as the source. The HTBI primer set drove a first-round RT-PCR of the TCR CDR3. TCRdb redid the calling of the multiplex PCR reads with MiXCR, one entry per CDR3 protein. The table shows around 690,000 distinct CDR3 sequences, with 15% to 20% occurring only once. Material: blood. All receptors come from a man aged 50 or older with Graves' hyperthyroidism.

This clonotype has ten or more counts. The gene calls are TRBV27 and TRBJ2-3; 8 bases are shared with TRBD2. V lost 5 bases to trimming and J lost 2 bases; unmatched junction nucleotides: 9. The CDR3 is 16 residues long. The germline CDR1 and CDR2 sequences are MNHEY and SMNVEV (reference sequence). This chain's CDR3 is CASSPGRAGFTDTQYF. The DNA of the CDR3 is TGTGCCAGCAGTCCCGGGAGGGCGGGTTTCACAGATACGCAGTATTTT.

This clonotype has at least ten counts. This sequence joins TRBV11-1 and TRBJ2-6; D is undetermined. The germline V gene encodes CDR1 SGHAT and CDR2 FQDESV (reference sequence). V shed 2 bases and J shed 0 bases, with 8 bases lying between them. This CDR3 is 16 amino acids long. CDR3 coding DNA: TGTGCCAGCAGCTTAAGACCGCTCTCTGGGGCCAACGTCCTGACTTTC. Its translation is CASSLRPLSGANVLTF.

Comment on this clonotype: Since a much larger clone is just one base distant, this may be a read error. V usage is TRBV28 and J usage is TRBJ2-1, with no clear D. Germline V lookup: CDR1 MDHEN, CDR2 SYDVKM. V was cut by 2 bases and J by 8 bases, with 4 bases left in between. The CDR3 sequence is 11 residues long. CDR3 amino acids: CASSLTDEQFF. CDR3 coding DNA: TGTGCCAGCAGTTTAACGGATGAGCAGTTCTTC. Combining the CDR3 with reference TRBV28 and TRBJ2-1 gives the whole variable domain DVKVTQSSRYLVKRTGEKVFLECVQDMDHENMFWYRQDPGLGLRLIYFSYDVKMKEKGDIPEGYSVSREKKERFSLILESASTNQTSMYLCASSLTDEQFFGPGTRLTVL.

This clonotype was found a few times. The CDR3 DNA sequence: TGTGCCAGCAGGACAGACTCCAATCCACCCCTCCACTTT. This encodes CASRTDSNPPLHF. The rearrangement links TRBV5-6 to TRBJ1-6, with D tentatively TRBD1 (5 bases). Germline CDR1 is SGHDT and CDR2 is YYEEEE. The CDR3 covers 13 residues. V was clipped by 5 bases and J by 11 bases, with 14 bases between them.

Here the CDR3 DNA reads TGTGCCAGTAGTTGGGTAGCAGGCGAGCAGTACTTC. Its protein is CASSWVAGEQYF. The V and J genes are TRBV19 and TRBJ2-7; D remains unclear. There are 12 residues in the CDR3. The germline V gene has CDR1 LNHDA and CDR2 SQIVND (reference sequence). V gave up 5 bases and J gave up 6 bases, with 11 bases separating them. The full variable domain, completed using reference TRBV19 and TRBJ2-7, is DGGITQSPKYLFRKEGQNVTLSCEQNLNHDAMYWYRQDPGQGLRLIYYSQIVNDFQKGDIAEGYSVSREKKESFPLTVTSAQKNPTAFYLCASSWVAGEQYFGPGTRLTVT.

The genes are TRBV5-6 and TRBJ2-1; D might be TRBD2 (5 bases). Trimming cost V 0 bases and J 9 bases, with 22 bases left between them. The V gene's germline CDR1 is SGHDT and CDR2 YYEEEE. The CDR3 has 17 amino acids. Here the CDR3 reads CASSLANRGTLTAEQFF. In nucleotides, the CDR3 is TGTGCCAGCAGCTTGGCCAACCGGGGAACCCTTACTGCTGAGCAGTTCTTC.

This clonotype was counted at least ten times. CDR3 residues: CSVDVGTYGYTF. The CDR3 DNA is TGCAGCGTCGACGTCGGGACCTATGGCTACACCTTC. The V and J genes are TRBV29-1 and TRBJ1-2; perhaps TRBD1 as D (5 bases). V was trimmed by 6 bases and J by 4 bases, leaving 12 bases between them. CDR3 length equals 12 residues. Germline V gene lookup returns CDR1 SQVTM and CDR2 ANQGSEA.

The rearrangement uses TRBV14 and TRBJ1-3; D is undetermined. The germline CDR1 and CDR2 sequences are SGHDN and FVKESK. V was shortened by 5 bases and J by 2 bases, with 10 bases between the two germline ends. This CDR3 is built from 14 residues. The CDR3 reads CASSDAGAGNTIYF. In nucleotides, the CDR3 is TGTGCCAGCAGCGACGCAGGTGCTGGAAACACCATATATTTT.

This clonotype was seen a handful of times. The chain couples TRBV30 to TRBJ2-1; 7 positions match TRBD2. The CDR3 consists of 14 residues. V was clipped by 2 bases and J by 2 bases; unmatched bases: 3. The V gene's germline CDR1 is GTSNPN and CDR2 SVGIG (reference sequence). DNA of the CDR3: TGTGCCTGGAGTTACCGGGGGGCCTACAATGAGCAGTTCTTC. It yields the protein CAWSYRGAYNEQFF.

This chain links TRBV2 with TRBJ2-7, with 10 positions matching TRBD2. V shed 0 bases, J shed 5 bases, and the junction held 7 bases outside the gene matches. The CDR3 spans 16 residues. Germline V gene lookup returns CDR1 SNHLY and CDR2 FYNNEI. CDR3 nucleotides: TGTGCCAGCAGTGAAGCCCAGTTTAGCGGGAGGAACGAGCAGTACTTC. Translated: CASSEAQFSGRNEQYF.

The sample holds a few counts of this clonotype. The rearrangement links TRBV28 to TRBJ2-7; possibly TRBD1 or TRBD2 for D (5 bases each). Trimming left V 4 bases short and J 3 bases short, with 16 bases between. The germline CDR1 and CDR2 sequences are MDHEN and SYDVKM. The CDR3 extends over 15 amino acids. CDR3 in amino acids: CASSSSGTVLYEQYF. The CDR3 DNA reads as TGTGCCAGCAGTTCCTCCGGGACGGTCCTCTACGAGCAGTACTTC.

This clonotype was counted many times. The chain's CDR3 is CASSFSVQPQHF. DNA for the CDR3: TGTGCCAGCAGTTTCAGCGTTCAGCCCCAGCATTTT. The V and J genes are TRBV28 and TRBJ1-5; no reliable D call. The CDR3 runs 12 residues. Germline assignment: CDR1 MDHEN and CDR2 SYDVKM. V dropped 3 bases and J dropped 6 bases, with 6 bases sitting between them.

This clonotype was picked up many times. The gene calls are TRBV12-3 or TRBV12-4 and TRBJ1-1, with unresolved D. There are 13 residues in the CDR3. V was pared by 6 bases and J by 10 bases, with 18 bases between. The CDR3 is CASRTPRGVGAFF. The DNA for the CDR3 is TGTGCCAGCAGAACCCCGCGTGGGGTTGGAGCTTTCTTT.

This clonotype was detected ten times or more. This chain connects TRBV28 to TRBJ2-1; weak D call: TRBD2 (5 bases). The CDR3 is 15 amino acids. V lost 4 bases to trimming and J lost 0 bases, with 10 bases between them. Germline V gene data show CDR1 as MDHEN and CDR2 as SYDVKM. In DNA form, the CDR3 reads TGTGCCAGCAGTTCCCTCCGGGACTCCTACAATGAGCAGTTCTTC. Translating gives CASSSLRDSYNEQFF.

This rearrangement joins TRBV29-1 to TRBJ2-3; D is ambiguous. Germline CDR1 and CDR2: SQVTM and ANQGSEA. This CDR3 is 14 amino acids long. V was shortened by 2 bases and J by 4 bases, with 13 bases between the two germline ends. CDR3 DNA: TGCAGCGTTGAAAAGTACGCACAACCAGATACGCAGTATTTT. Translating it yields CSVEKYAQPDTQYF.

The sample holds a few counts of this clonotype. The CDR3 reads CASSPRGGGYTF. In nucleotides, the CDR3 is TGTGCCAGCAGCCCCCGTGGGGGGGGCTACACCTTC. This chain joins TRBV7-9 and TRBJ1-2; D might be TRBD1 (5 bases). The V end lost 5 bases, the J end lost 8 bases, and 12 bases lay between the germline ends. The CDR3 runs to 12 residues. Germline V gene lookup returns CDR1 SEHNR and CDR2 FQNEAQ (reference sequence).

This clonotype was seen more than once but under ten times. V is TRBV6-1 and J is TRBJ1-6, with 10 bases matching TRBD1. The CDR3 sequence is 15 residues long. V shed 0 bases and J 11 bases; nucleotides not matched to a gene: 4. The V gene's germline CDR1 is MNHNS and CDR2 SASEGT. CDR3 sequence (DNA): TGTGCCAGCAGTGAAGCCGGGACAGGGGTTGCACCCCTCCACTTT. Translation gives CASSEAGTGVAPLHF.

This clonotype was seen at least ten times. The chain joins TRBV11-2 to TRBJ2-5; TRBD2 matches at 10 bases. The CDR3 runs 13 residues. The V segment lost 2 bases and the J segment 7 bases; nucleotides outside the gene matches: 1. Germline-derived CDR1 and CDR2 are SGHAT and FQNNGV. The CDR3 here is CASSLSGRVTQYF. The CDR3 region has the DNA TGTGCCAGCAGCTTAAGCGGGAGGGTGACCCAGTACTTC. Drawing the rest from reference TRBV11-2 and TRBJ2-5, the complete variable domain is EAGVAQSPRYKIIEKRQSVAFWCNPISGHATLYWYQQILGQGPKLLIQFQNNGVVDDSQLPKDRFSAERLKGVDSTLKIQPAKLEDSAVYLCASSLSGRVTQYFGPGTRLLVL.

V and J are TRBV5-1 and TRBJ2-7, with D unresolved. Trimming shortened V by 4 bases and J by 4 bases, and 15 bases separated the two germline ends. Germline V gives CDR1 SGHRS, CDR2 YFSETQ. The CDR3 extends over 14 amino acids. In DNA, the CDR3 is TGCGCCAGCAGCCCCTTGGTAGGGTATTACGAGCAGTACTTC. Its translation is CASSPLVGYYEQYF.

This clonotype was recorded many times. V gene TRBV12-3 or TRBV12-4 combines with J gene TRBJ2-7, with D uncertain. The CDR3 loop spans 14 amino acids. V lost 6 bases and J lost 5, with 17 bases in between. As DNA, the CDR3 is TGTGCCAGCAGCACCGCCGCTATCACGGACGAGCAGTACTTC. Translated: CASSTAAITDEQYF.

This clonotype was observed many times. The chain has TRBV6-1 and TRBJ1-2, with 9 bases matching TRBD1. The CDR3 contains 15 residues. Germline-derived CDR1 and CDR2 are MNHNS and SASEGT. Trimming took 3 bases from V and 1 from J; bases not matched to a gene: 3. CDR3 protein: CASSEPGQGNYGYTF. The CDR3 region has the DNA TGTGCCAGCAGTGAGCCGGGACAGGGTAACTATGGCTACACCTTC.

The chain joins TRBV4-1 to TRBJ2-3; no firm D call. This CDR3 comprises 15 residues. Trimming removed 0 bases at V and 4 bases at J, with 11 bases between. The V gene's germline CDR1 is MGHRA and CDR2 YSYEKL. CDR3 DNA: TGCGCCAGCAGCCAAGATCCTCAGGACCCAGATACGCAGTATTTT. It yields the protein CASSQDPQDPDTQYF.

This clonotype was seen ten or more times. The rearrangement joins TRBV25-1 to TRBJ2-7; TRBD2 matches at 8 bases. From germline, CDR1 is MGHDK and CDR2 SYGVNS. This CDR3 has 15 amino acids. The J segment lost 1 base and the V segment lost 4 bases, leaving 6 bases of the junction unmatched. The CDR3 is CASSGILAGSYEQYF. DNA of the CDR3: TGTGCCAGCAGTGGGATTCTAGCGGGTTCCTACGAGCAGTACTTC.

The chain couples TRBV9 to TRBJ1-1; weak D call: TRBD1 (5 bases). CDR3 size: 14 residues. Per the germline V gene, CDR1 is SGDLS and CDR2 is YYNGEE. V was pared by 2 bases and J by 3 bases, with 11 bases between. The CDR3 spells CASSVSGMDTEAFF. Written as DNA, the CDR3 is TGTGCCAGCAGCGTCTCAGGGATGGACACTGAAGCTTTCTTT.

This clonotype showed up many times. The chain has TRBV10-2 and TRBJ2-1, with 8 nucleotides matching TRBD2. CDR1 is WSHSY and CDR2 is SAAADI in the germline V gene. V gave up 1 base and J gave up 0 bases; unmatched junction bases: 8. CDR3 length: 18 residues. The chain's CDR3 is CASSELSGRGSSYNEQFF. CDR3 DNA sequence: TGCGCCAGCAGTGAGTTGTCCGGGAGGGGGAGCTCCTACAATGAGCAGTTCTTC.